This is a list of T cell receptor beta chains from one sample in a study of T-cell reconstitution after alpha-beta-depleted transplantation in children. TCRdb reprocessed the PCR reads with MiXCR, giving one entry per CDR3 protein. The sample consists of about 130,000 distinct CDR3 sequences, about 9.6% of them appearing once. The material was PBMCs, mostly from graft donor cells, obtained 180 days after TCRalphabeta/CD19-depleted stem cell transplant. The receptor source for this set is a girl under three years old who had a stem cell transplant for combined immunodeficiency, so the T cells may come from the graft donor. Each CDR3 is given with its conserved first and last residue. A D gene is named only where the DNA matches it firmly. Not all rows give a size; the values are once, few, many and, for expanded clones, a class.

d_call: TRBD2
clone_size: .
v_call: TRBV20-1
j_call: TRBJ2-7
cdr3_aa: CSARDPSGGHSYEQYF
cdr3_nt: TGCAGTGCTAGAGATCCTAGCGGGGGCCACTCCTACGAGCAGTACTTC

d_call: TRBD1
clone_size: .
v_call: TRBV5-5
j_call: TRBJ2-1
cdr3_aa: CASSLRMGQGENEQFF
cdr3_nt: TGTGCCAGCAGCTTGAGGATGGGACAGGGGGAAAATGAGCAGTTCTTC

d_call: .
clone_size: .
v_call: TRBV9
j_call: TRBJ1-1
cdr3_aa: CASSPLTGFPFF
cdr3_nt: TGTGCCAGCAGCCCCCTAACAGGCTTCCCTTTCTTT

d_call: TRBD2
clone_size: .
v_call: TRBV5-5
j_call: TRBJ2-7
cdr3_aa: CASSRLAGYSYEQYF
cdr3_nt: TGTGCCAGCAGCCGACTAGCGGGTTACTCCTACGAGCAGTACTTC

d_call: .
clone_size: few
v_call: TRBV28
j_call: TRBJ1-1
cdr3_aa: CASSLELGANTEAFF
cdr3_nt: TGTGCCAGCAGCCTGGAACTGGGGGCGAACACTGAAGCTTTCTTT

d_call: .
clone_size: few
v_call: TRBV19
j_call: TRBJ1-1
cdr3_aa: CASSRVPGDTEAFF
cdr3_nt: TGTGCCAGTAGTAGAGTCCCAGGGGACACTGAAGCTTTCTTT

d_call: .
clone_size: many
v_call: TRBV12-3/TRBV12-4
j_call: TRBJ1-5
cdr3_aa: CASSLGNQPQHF
cdr3_nt: TGTGCCAGCAGCTTAGGCAATCAGCCCCAGCATTTT

d_call: .
clone_size: .
v_call: TRBV18
j_call: TRBJ2-1
cdr3_aa: CASSPLRLLSSYNEQFF
cdr3_nt: TGTGCCAGCTCCCCCCTCAGACTGTTGAGCTCCTACAATGAGCAGTTCTTC

d_call: TRBD1
clone_size: few
v_call: TRBV5-1
j_call: TRBJ2-5
cdr3_aa: CASSPMILGTVQETQYF
cdr3_nt: TGCGCCAGCAGCCCGATGATCTTGGGGACAGTACAAGAGACCCAGTACTTC

d_call: .
clone_size: .
v_call: TRBV28
j_call: TRBJ2-7
cdr3_aa: CASSLRPGYEQYF
cdr3_nt: TGTGCCAGCAGTTTAAGACCAGGATACGAGCAGTACTTC

d_call: TRBD2
clone_size: .
v_call: TRBV18
j_call: TRBJ2-7
cdr3_aa: CASSPSTSGRAEYEQYF
cdr3_nt: TGTGCCAGCTCACCAAGTACTAGCGGGAGGGCCGAGTACGAGCAGTACTTC

d_call: .
clone_size: .
v_call: TRBV5-1
j_call: TRBJ2-3
cdr3_aa: CASSLSTASTDTQYF
cdr3_nt: TGCGCCAGCAGCTTGTCGACAGCTAGCACAGATACGCAGTATTTT

d_call: TRBD1
clone_size: .
v_call: TRBV6-2/TRBV6-3
j_call: TRBJ1-5
cdr3_aa: CASSPADRGLQPQHF
cdr3_nt: TGTGCCAGCAGTCCTGCTGACAGGGGGCTTCAGCCCCAGCATTTT

d_call: TRBD2
clone_size: .
v_call: TRBV7-8
j_call: TRBJ2-7
cdr3_aa: CASSPNLVGGLGEQYF
cdr3_nt: TGTGCCAGCAGTCCTAACTTGGTTGGGGGACTAGGCGAGCAGTACTTC